This T cell receptor beta chain is from a study of beta chain features in type 1 diabetes. Whole-study results and caveats: Insertions were fewer and deletions more numerous at VDJ junctions in type 1 diabetes patients. Significant though moderate, a shortening of TCRB CDR3s appeared in all four CD4+ subsets of Type 1 diabetes patients. Compared to healthy donors, patients appeared to have naive, central memory and Treg TCRB repertoires that were more alike.

The table lists this clone with a few counts. The antigen is undetermined. Each of the CD4+ naive, central memory, regulatory and stem cell-like memory populations was sorted via CD45RO/CCR7/CD25/CD127/CD95/CD27. The study reverse transcribed the entire isolated RNA, so it sequenced expressed TCRB transcripts. Clones were sequenced by immunoSEQ multiplex PCR, and TCRdb holds only the in-frame ones, with some missing. The data hold roughly 240,000 clones, with 24% observed a single time. Sequenced: naive CD4+ T cells from blood. The TCR was taken from a woman aged 25-40 years with type 1 diabetes.

CDR3 residues: CAWSPPTSAKQYF. CDR3 sequence (DNA): TGTGCCTGGAGTCCCCCGACTAGCGCCAAGCAGTATTTT. The chain combines TRBV30 with TRBJ2-3, with 8 positions matching TRBD2. V lost 2 bases to trimming and J lost 11 bases; unmatched junction nucleotides: 9. The CDR3 has 13 residues. Germline V lookup: CDR1 GTSNPN, CDR2 SVGIG (reference sequence).